The TCR beta chain described here comes from a study of blood T cells in healthy people across ages. PCR was performed a second time for about 6 to 12 cycles using a sample-barcoded 5' primer and a J-beta primer mix. TCRdb re-analysed the 5' RACE reads in MiXCR, keeping a single row per CDR3 protein. The repertoire includes 900,000 to 950,000 distinct CDR3 sequences, just under 30% of them detected once, and about 10% sits in the top ten. This clonotype was recorded at least ten times. The data also belong to a second study, concerning T cells of mothers and their children. According to that study: Mothers gave over 9.5 million TCR beta CDR3 reads each, and children 2.5 million to 3.5 million each. Related mother and child pairs showed slightly greater overlap (not significant) than unrelated pairs did.

This clonotype was obtained from a woman aged 40 to 50 in good health. Sequencing input: blood.

CDR3 DNA sequence: TGTGCCAGCAGTCTAACAGGGTCTGAGGAAAAACTGTTTTTT. It yields the protein CASSLTGSEEKLFF. The chain uses TRBV27 and TRBJ1-4, with D possibly being TRBD1 (6 bases). The CDR3 extends over 14 amino acids. CDR1 is MNHEY and CDR2 is SMNVEV in the germline V gene (reference sequence). V was shortened by 5 bases and J by 8 bases, with 15 bases between the two germline ends.